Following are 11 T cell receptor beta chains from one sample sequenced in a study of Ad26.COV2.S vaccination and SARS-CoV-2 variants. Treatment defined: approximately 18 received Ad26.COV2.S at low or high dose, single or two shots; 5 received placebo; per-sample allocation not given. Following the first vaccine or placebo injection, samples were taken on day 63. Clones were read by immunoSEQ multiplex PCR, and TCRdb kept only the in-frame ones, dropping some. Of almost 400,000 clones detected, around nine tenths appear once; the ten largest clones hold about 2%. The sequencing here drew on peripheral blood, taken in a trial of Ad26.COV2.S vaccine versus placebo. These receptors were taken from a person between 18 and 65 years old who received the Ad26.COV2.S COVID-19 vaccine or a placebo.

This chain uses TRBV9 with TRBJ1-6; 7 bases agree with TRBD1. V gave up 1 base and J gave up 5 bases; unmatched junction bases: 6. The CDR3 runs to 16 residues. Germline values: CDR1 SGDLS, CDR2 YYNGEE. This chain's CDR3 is CASSVSVGTDNSPLHF. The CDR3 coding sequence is TGTGCCAGCAGCGTATCTGTCGGGACAGATAATTCACCCCTCCACTTT.

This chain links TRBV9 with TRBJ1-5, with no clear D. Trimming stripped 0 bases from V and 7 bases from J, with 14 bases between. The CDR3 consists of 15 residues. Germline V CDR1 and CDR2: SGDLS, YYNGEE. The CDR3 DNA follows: TGTGCCAGCAGCGTAGCTTATAAGGGTAGACAGCCCCAGCATTTT. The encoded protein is CASSVAYKGRQPQHF.

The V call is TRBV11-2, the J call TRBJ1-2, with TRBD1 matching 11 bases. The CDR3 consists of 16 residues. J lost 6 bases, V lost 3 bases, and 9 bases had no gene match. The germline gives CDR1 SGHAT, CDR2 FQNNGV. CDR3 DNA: TGTGCCAGCAGCTTGGCTGGACAGGGGGCGAGGAATGGCTACACCTTC. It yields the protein CASSLAGQGARNGYTF.

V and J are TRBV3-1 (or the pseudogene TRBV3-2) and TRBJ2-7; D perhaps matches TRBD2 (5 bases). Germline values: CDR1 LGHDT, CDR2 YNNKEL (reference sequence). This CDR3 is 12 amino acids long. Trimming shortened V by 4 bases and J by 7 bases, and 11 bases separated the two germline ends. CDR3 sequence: CASSLRPGEQYF. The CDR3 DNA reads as TGTGCCAGCAGCCTCCGGCCGGGGGAGCAGTACTTC.

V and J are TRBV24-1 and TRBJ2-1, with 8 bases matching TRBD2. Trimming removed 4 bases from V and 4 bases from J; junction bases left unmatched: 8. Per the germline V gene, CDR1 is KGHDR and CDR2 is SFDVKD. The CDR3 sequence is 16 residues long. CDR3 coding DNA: TGTGCCACCAGTGACCTTAGCGGGACCGAATACAATGAGCAGTTCTTC. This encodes CATSDLSGTEYNEQFF.

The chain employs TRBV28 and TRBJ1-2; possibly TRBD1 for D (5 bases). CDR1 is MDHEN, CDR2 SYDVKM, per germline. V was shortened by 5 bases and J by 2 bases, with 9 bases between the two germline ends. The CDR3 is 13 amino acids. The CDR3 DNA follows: TGTGCCAGCAGTCGACAGTCCAACTATGGCTACACCTTC. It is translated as CASSRQSNYGYTF.

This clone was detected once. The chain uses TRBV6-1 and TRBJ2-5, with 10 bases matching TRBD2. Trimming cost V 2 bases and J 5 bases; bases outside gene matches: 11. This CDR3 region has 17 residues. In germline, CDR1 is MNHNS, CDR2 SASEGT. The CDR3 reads CASSEWSGRARGETQYF. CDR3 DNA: TGTGCCAGCAGTGAATGGAGCGGGAGGGCCAGGGGGGAGACCCAGTACTTC.

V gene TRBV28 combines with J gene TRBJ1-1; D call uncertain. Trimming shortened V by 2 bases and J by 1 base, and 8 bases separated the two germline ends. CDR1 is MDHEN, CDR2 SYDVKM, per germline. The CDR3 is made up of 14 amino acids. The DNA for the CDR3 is TGTGCCAGCAGTTTAGCAGACTGGAACACTGAAGCTTTCTTT. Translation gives CASSLADWNTEAFF.

CDR3 bases: TGTGCCAGCAGCTTTAGTTCGGCCGCGGCGAACACCGGGGAGCTGTTTTTT. Translated, it gives CASSFSSAAANTGELFF. The chain links TRBV7-2 to TRBJ2-2; D ambiguous. This CDR3 contains 17 residues. Germline-derived CDR1 and CDR2 are SGHTA and FQGNSA. V dropped 3 bases and J dropped 0 bases, with 14 bases sitting between them.

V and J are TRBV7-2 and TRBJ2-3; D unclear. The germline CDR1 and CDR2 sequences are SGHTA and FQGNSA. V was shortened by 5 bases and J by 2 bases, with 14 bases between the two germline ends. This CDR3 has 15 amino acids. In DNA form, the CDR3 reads TGTGCCAGCAGCCGGACCCCGAGCTACACAGATACGCAGTATTTT. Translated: CASSRTPSYTDTQYF.

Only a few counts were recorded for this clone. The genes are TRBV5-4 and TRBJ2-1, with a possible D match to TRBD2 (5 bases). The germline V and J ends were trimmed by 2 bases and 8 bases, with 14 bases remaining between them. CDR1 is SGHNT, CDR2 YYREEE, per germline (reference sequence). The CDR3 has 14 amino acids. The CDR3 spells CASSLGGGSDEQFF. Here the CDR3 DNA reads TGTGCCAGCAGCTTAGGAGGTGGGAGCGATGAGCAGTTCTTC.